This TCR beta chain was captured by sequencing in a study of CD8 T cells in Susac syndrome (dated by TCRdb to the late 2010s). Turning to the overall study: Among the sequenced Susac syndrome patients, about six had clinically active disease and eight were in clinical remission. Susac syndrome patients were therapy-naive, on corticosteroids (some also receiving IVIg), or on IVIg alone at blood withdrawal. Whether CD8+ T cell activation and differentiation in Susac syndrome was antigen driven was tested using repertoire sequencing. Broad study findings and their caveats: The number of individuals in the TCR sequencing and HLA analysis was recognized as being relatively small. No clonal expansion was detected in the CD4+ T cell repertoire of Susac syndrome patients.

On this clonotype itself: The specificity of this receptor is unknown. Per-nucleotide qualities are absent, and no much larger clonotype sits a single base away.

RNA was extracted using the RNeasy kit, and about 0.45 to 1 microgram was reverse transcribed with random hexamers. The immunoSEQ multiplex PCR assay, covering 54 Vbeta and 13 Jbeta segments, was used to amplify TCR beta CDR3 regions. PCR amplification bias was corrected using a synthetic template baseline for primer optimization and computational correction. The paper's data handling went like this. Reads were assigned to V, D and J genes according to IMGT and analyzed in immunoSEQ Analyzer, with only productive sequences retained. Clonality was calculated as one minus the Shannon entropy normalized by log2 of the number of productive unique sequences. For each patient and control, public and private clones were evaluated within the 100 most prevalent clones. Clones were defined as Susac-specific when absent from the healthy and MS cohorts, from about 1,100 published viral clones and from other ImmuneACCESS disease sequences. TCRdb reanalyzed the raw reads on its own, using fastp at Q25 for trimming and MiXCR for clone calling, and kept in-frame beta chains. Every distinct CDR3 protein forms one entry, paired with its most common genes and DNA. These V and J calls originate from TCRdb's pipeline instead of the authors' own analysis. This sample is represented by fewer than 200,000 distinct CDR3 sequences; roughly 91% of them were singletons. The biggest ten clones account for around 0.085% of the sample.

Inclusive of the bounding cysteine and phenylalanine, the CDR3 is 16 residues long. The kept DNA is CDR3 alone, 48 bases in frame from the first base. Compared with germline, V lacks 5 bases and J lacks 7 bases; bases without a gene match: 11. CDR1 MDHEN and CDR2 SYDVKM are derived from the germline V gene. Peripheral blood CD8+ and CD4+ T cells from healthy donors, Susac syndrome patients and multiple sclerosis patients were profiled by high-throughput TCR beta sequencing. Susac syndrome patients met recently defined diagnostic criteria for definite or probable disease. CD8+ TEMRA cells were enriched by FACS, while bulk CD8+ and CD4+ T cells were purified by magnetic negative isolation. Blood was drawn into EDTA tubes, processed within 24 hours, and PBMCs were isolated by density gradient centrifugation. PBMCs intended for TCR sequencing were frozen in liquid nitrogen and were later thawed in a 37 degrees C water bath. The sorted or isolated CD4+, CD8+ and CD8+ TEMRA cells had a purity of 90% or higher.

Sequencing was carried out using CD4+ T cells from PBMCs. This TCR was sampled from a human donor with Susac syndrome. In this chain, TRBV28 is recombined with TRBJ1-5, with TRBD1 identical over 10 junction bases. CDR3 loop: CASSLDRGGSGQPQHF. The DNA sequence is TGTGCCAGCAGTCTGGACAGGGGGGGTTCTGGGCAGCCCCAGCATTTT.